This passage covers 26 T cell receptor beta chains from one sample sequenced in a study of response to subunit inactivated influenza vaccine. One entry per CDR3 protein, called by TCRdb with MiXCR from the RT-PCR reads. The sample holds a few hundred thousand distinct CDR3 sequences, 20% to 25% seen once. The input for sequencing was PBMCs from blood, taken less than 22 months after vaccination. The receptors here all came from a man in his fifties or sixties who received an inactivated influenza vaccine.

The V call is TRBV6-2 or TRBV6-3, the J call TRBJ2-2; D is unclear. CDR1 and CDR2 (germline): MNHEY, SVGEGT. The CDR3 length is 14 residues. The V gene lost 4 bases and the J gene lost 5 bases, with 11 bases spanning the gap. The CDR3 spells CASSFSLVTGELFF. In DNA form, the CDR3 reads TGTGCCAGCAGTTTTTCCCTAGTGACCGGGGAGCTGTTTTTT.

This clonotype was picked up one time. This sequence joins TRBV7-9 and TRBJ2-1; D is possibly TRBD2 (6 bases). V was shortened by 3 bases and J by 3 bases, with 12 bases between the two germline ends. The CDR3 extends over 15 amino acids. Looked up from germline, CDR1 is SEHNR and CDR2 is FQNEAQ (reference sequence). The DNA for the CDR3 is TGTGCCAGCAGCTTGGGAACGGGGGTCTACAATGAGCAGTTCTTC. Residues: CASSLGTGVYNEQFF. Full variable domain (missing parts from reference TRBV7-9 and TRBJ2-1): DTGVSQNPRHKITKRGQNVTFRCDPISEHNRLYWYRQTLGQGPEFLTYFQNEAQLEKSRLLSDRFSAERPKGSFSTLEIQRTEQGDSAMYLCASSLGTGVYNEQFFGPGTRLTVL.

This clonotype was picked up a small number of times. J is TRBJ2-7 and V is TRBV11-2; D tentatively reads TRBD1 or TRBD2 (5 bases each). CDR1 and CDR2 (germline): SGHAT, FQNNGV. V shed 2 bases and J shed 2 bases, with 13 bases lying between them. The CDR3 has 15 residues. CDR3 bases: TGTGCCAGCAGCTTAAACGAGGGGTCCCCCTACGAGCAGTACTTC. It is translated as CASSLNEGSPYEQYF.

The V call is TRBV6-1, the J call TRBJ1-6; TRBD1 aligns across 8 bases. CDR1 is MNHNS and CDR2 is SASEGT in the germline V gene. Germline trimming cut 7 bases from V and 3 bases from J; bases unmatched to any gene: 11. The CDR3 extends over 17 amino acids. CDR3 sequence (DNA): TGTGCCAGCAAAAACTTCAGGGGGCTTGGCTATAATTCACCCCTCCACTTT. Amino acids: CASKNFRGLGYNSPLHF.

This clonotype was observed at least ten times. The chain has TRBV20-1 and TRBJ1-4; maybe TRBD1 (6 bases). The CDR3 totals 13 residues. The ends were cut back, 5 bases at V and 2 bases at J, with 9 bases in the middle. Per germline, CDR1 DFQATT and CDR2 SNEGSKA (reference sequence). The CDR3 sequence is CSASGVTNEKLFF. The CDR3 DNA reads TGCAGTGCTTCAGGGGTGACTAATGAAAAACTGTTTTTT.

This clonotype was seen more than once but under ten times. The CDR3 reads CASSSDRGYYGYTF. As DNA, the CDR3 is TGTGCCAGCAGTTCCGACAGGGGATACTATGGCTACACCTTC. The J gene is TRBJ1-2, the V gene TRBV12-3 or TRBV12-4; 8 bases agree with TRBD1. The CDR3 loop spans 14 amino acids. V lost 4 bases to trimming and J lost 3 bases; unmatched junction nucleotides: 4.

This clonotype was picked up many times. The chain is built from TRBV12-3 or TRBV12-4 and TRBJ1-5; a weak D match, TRBD1 (5 bases). With 5 bases removed from V and 1 base from J, the gap between germline ends came to 9 bases. The CDR3 runs to 14 residues. CDR3 in amino acids: CASSGTASNQPQHF. The CDR3 nucleotides read TGTGCCAGCAGTGGGACCGCAAGCAATCAGCCCCAGCATTTT.

The J gene is TRBJ1-1, the V gene TRBV10-3; 8 bases line up with TRBD1. The CDR3 contains 14 residues. The V and J ends lost 5 bases and 5 bases, in that order; junction bases with no gene match: 7. Germline CDR1 and CDR2: ENHRY and SYGVKD. DNA for the CDR3: TGTGCCATCAGTATGACAGGGGCGAAGACTGAAGCTTTCTTT. It is translated as CAISMTGAKTEAFF.

The chain combines TRBV5-1 with TRBJ2-2; the D gene is possibly TRBD1 (5 bases). The CDR3 consists of 14 residues. Trimming shortened V by 2 bases and J by 4 bases, and 9 bases separated the two germline ends. From germline, CDR1 is SGHRS and CDR2 YFSETQ. Here the CDR3 DNA reads TGCGCCAGCAGCTTCGACAGTCCCACCGGGGAGCTGTTTTTT. The encoded protein is CASSFDSPTGELFF.

This clonotype occurred many times. The chain is built from TRBV7-8 and TRBJ1-5; TRBD1 agrees at 7 bases. The germline V gene has CDR1 SGHVS and CDR2 FQNEAQ. The V and J ends lost 8 bases and 3 bases, in that order; junction bases with no gene match: 4. The CDR3 is 13 amino acids. The CDR3 sequence is CASSTGVNQPQHF. The CDR3 bases are TGTGCCAGCTCTACAGGGGTCAATCAGCCCCAGCATTTT.

This chain connects TRBV5-5 to TRBJ1-6; no reliable D call. The germline gives CDR1 SGHKS, CDR2 YYEKEE (reference sequence). The CDR3 covers 15 residues. V was cut by 4 bases and J by 7 bases, with 15 bases left in between. CDR3 sequence: CASSDEQLLNSPLHF. DNA for the CDR3: TGTGCCAGCAGCGATGAACAGCTTTTGAATTCACCCCTCCACTTT.

The gene calls are TRBV12-3 or TRBV12-4 and TRBJ1-4; D may be TRBD1 (6 bases). The length of the CDR3 is 12 residues. V lost 6 bases, J lost 11 bases, and 13 bases lay in between. The DNA for the CDR3 is TGTGCCAGCAGCAACAGGGTTGGTAAACTGTTTTTT. Translation: CASSNRVGKLFF.

This clonotype came up a few times. This chain joins TRBV5-1 and TRBJ1-4; D ambiguous. The CDR3 runs to 13 residues. Germline V gene data show CDR1 as SGHRS and CDR2 as YFSETQ. Trimming shortened V by 5 bases and J by 4 bases, and 9 bases separated the two germline ends. This CDR3 reads CASSHASNEKLFF. In nucleotides, the CDR3 is TGCGCCAGCAGTCATGCCAGTAATGAAAAACTGTTTTTT.

The chain combines TRBV12-3 or TRBV12-4 with TRBJ1-4; D gene ambiguous. The CDR3 is made up of 12 amino acids. The V and J ends lost 6 bases and 5 bases respectively, with 7 bases between them. The CDR3 DNA follows: TGTGCCAGCAGGGAGCCGAATGAAAAACTGTTTTTT. Amino acid sequence: CASREPNEKLFF.

The genes are TRBV6-5 and TRBJ2-6, with 7 bases identical to TRBD2. Germline assignment: CDR1 MNHEY and CDR2 SVGAGI. This CDR3 has 17 amino acids. V lost 4 bases, J lost 3 bases, and 9 bases stayed unmatched. This CDR3 reads CASSLGGHVLGANVLTF. In DNA form, the CDR3 reads TGTGCCAGCAGTTTGGGAGGGCATGTACTTGGGGCCAACGTCCTGACTTTC.

This clonotype was observed a single time. One end of the junction is discordant with germline, which a read error may explain. The chain is built from TRBV5-1 and TRBJ1-2; D may be TRBD1 (5 bases). The CDR3 runs to 12 residues. CDR1 is SGHRS and CDR2 is YFSETQ in the germline V gene. The CDR3 loop reads CAGSYDSYGYTF. CDR3 coding DNA: TGCGCCGGCAGCTACGACAGTTATGGCTACACCTTC.

J is TRBJ1-1 and V is TRBV7-2, with 9 nucleotides matching TRBD1. CDR3 size: 15 residues. Looked up from germline, CDR1 is SGHTA and CDR2 is FQGNSA. Trimming cost V 5 bases and J 3 bases; bases outside gene matches: 7. The CDR3 reads CASSKIQGAYTEAFF. The CDR3 DNA follows: TGTGCCAGCAGCAAAATACAGGGGGCGTACACTGAAGCTTTCTTT.

This clonotype was seen more than once but under ten times. This chain uses TRBV7-9 with TRBJ2-1; 9 bases match TRBD2. The V gene end was trimmed by 5 bases and the J gene end by 0 bases; junction bases not matched to a gene: 8. The CDR3 extends over 17 amino acids. Germline V gene data show CDR1 as SEHNR and CDR2 as FQNEAQ (reference sequence). The CDR3 reads CASSPKAGGTSYNEQFF. CDR3 sequence (DNA): TGTGCCAGCAGCCCGAAAGCGGGAGGTACCTCCTACAATGAGCAGTTCTTC.

This clonotype was recorded many times. This chain connects TRBV6-5 to TRBJ1-5; weak D call: TRBD1 (5 bases). From germline, CDR1 is MNHEY and CDR2 SVGAGI. This CDR3 region has 14 residues. V lost 2 bases and J lost 4, with 9 bases in between. CDR3 sequence (DNA): TGTGCCAGCAGTTACGGGGCAGAAAATCAGCCCCAGCATTTT. Its translation: CASSYGAENQPQHF.

The chain combines TRBV20-1 with TRBJ2-5, with D perhaps matching TRBD2 (6 bases). CDR1 is DFQATT, CDR2 SNEGSKA, per germline (reference sequence). Trimming removed 1 base at V and 5 bases at J, with 11 bases between. The CDR3 runs 13 residues. The CDR3 sequence is CSARVGTQETQYF. In DNA form, the CDR3 reads TGCAGTGCTAGAGTCGGGACTCAGGAGACCCAGTACTTC.

V and J are TRBV6-5 and TRBJ1-4; 8 nucleotides align to TRBD1. Germline values: CDR1 MNHEY, CDR2 SVGAGI. The CDR3 covers 15 residues. Trimming took 4 bases from V and 6 from J; bases not matched to a gene: 7. CDR3 residues: CASSWSGGMDEKLFF. DNA of the CDR3: TGTGCCAGCAGTTGGTCAGGGGGCATGGATGAAAAACTGTTTTTT.

The J gene is TRBJ1-2, the V gene TRBV12-3 or TRBV12-4; a weak D match, TRBD1 (5 bases). The CDR3 length is 14 residues. CDR3 coding DNA: TGTGCGGTCTTACGGGGGGGACTTAGCTATGGCTACACCTTC. This encodes CAVLRGGLSYGYTF.

This clonotype was counted a few times. This chain connects TRBV6-5 to TRBJ1-2; D is possibly TRBD1 (5 bases). This CDR3 contains 15 residues. The germline V gene encodes CDR1 MNHEY and CDR2 SVGAGI. The V and J ends lost 5 bases and 0 bases respectively, with 13 bases between them. CDR3 sequence: CASSTRGSSNYGYTF. The CDR3 DNA reads as TGTGCCAGCAGTACTAGGGGCAGCTCTAACTATGGCTACACCTTC.

This clonotype turned up a few times. This sequence joins TRBV4-3 and TRBJ1-2, with 10 positions matching TRBD1. Per the germline V gene, CDR1 is LGHNA and CDR2 is YSLEER. This CDR3 region has 15 residues. Trimming at V came to 4 bases and at J to 7 bases, leaving 9 bases not matched to a gene. This chain's CDR3 is CASSLRDRGLGGYTF. CDR3 sequence (DNA): TGCGCCAGCAGCCTAAGGGACAGGGGTTTAGGTGGCTACACCTTC.

This clonotype was counted between two and nine times. The chain's CDR3 is CASSYPDSFSSLHF. As DNA, the CDR3 is TGTGCCAGCAGTTACCCGGACAGCTTTTCTTCCCTCCACTTT. The chain joins TRBV6-2 or TRBV6-3 to TRBJ1-6; D possibly corresponds to TRBD1 (6 bases). The CDR3 length is 14 residues. Germline CDR1 is MNHEY and CDR2 is SVGEGT. V lost 2 bases to trimming and J lost 14 bases, with 16 bases between them.

A word on this clonotype: Sequence at one end of the junction differs from germline and may be a read error. V and J are TRBV7-2 and TRBJ2-1; 7 bases fit TRBD2. The germline V gene encodes CDR1 SGHTA and CDR2 FQGNSA. CDR3 size: 15 residues. In nucleotides, the CDR3 is TGTGCCAGCAGCCCCCTAGCGGACTCCTACAATGAGCAGTTCTTT. This gives the protein CASSPLADSYNEQFF. Full variable domain (rest looked up from reference TRBV7-2 and TRBJ2-1): GAGVSQSPSNKVTEKGKDVELRCDPISGHTALYWYRQSLGQGLEFLIYFQGNSAPDKSGLPSDRFSAERTGGSVSTLTIQRTQQEDSAVYLCASSPLADSYNEQFFGPGTRLTVL.